This T cell receptor (beta chain) was found in a study of tumor and adjacent non-tumor tissue in lung cancer. About the research overall: Stage I to III disease affected 10 men and several women aged about 31 to 76.

The template was RNA from unsorted bulk tissue. TCRbeta libraries were built with three rounds of nested PCR, modified from ARM-PCR. TCRdb re-called the multiplex PCR reads with MiXCR, one entry per CDR3 protein. The data contain under 150,000 distinct CDR3 sequences, approximately 66% of them singletons. Findings and limits, study-wide: Tumor repertoires had a smaller top 100 clone share than normal lung.

V was clipped by 4 bases and J by 4 bases; unmatched bases: 17. Germline V gene sequence: CDR1 DFQATT, CDR2 SNEGSKA (reference sequence). The CDR3 is 19 residues long. In this sample, this clonotype turned up once. No antigen is known for it. Source material: lung tumor tissue. The source is a man aged 60 to 69 with small cell lung cancer. This chain uses TRBV20-1 with TRBJ2-2; the match to TRBD2 covers 11 bases. CDR3 protein: CSATVPSGLAEGSTGELFF. CDR3 DNA: TGCAGTGCTACCGTACCCTCGGGACTAGCGGAAGGGAGCACCGGGGAGCTGTTTTTT.